This T cell receptor (beta chain) was obtained from a study of T-cell reconstitution after alpha-beta-depleted transplantation in children. Preparation of the TCRbeta library used unique molecular identifiers. MiXCR, run by TCRdb on the PCR reads, gives a single entry per CDR3 protein. The sample has 550,000 to 600,000 distinct CDR3 sequences; 23% are singletons. The CDR3 is made up of 11 amino acids. Germline-derived CDR1 and CDR2 are SQVTM and ANQGSEA. With 1 base removed from V and 8 bases from J, the gap between germline ends came to 5 bases. Findings and caveats of the study: Diversity and T-cell counts at one year after transplant derived mostly from new T cells. Day-60 TCRbeta diversity that was high in some patients was derived from surviving recipient T cells and thymic progenitors. Roughly two months post-transplant, alpha-beta T cells reportedly originated from several hundred graft clones that had expanded.

This clonotype was recorded at least ten times. The antigen is unknown. This receptor was obtained from a boy younger than two who had a stem cell transplant for acute myeloid leukemia, so the T cells may come from the graft donor. This chain connects TRBV29-1 to TRBJ2-2; D uncertain. Sequencing was performed on PBMCs, mostly from graft donor cells, taken 360 days after TCRalphabeta/CD19-depleted stem cell transplant. CDR3 sequence reads: CSVEAVGELFF. DNA of the CDR3: TGCAGCGTTGAAGCGGTTGGGGAGCTGTTTTTT.